Following are 16 T cell receptor beta chains from one sample sequenced in a study of blood T cell repertoires in COVID-19. This table comes from immunoSEQ multiplex PCR, and its TCRdb copy is limited to in-frame clones, with some not included. The table lists hundreds of thousands of clones, about four fifths of them singletons. The sequenced sample consisted of PBMCs or T cells enriched from blood (not recorded which). These receptors all stem from a woman between 40 and 50 years old who had been exposed to COVID-19.

This clone was observed a handful of times. The V gene is TRBV29-1, the J gene TRBJ1-1, with 9 bases that match TRBD1. Germline V CDR1 and CDR2: SQVTM, ANQGSEA. Germline trimming cut 7 bases from V and 1 base from J; bases unmatched to any gene: 4. CDR3 length: 13 amino acids. CDR3 sequence: CSAQGQGNTEAFF. CDR3 DNA sequence: TGCAGCGCCCAGGGACAGGGGAACACTGAAGCTTTCTTT.

V usage is TRBV7-2 and J usage is TRBJ1-4, with D perhaps matching TRBD1 (5 bases). Trimming took 2 bases from V and 6 from J, leaving 7 bases between them. Germline V gives CDR1 SGHTA, CDR2 FQGNSA. The CDR3 runs 13 residues. CDR3 sequence: CASSLQGDEKLFF. Written as DNA, the CDR3 is TGTGCCAGCAGCTTACAAGGGGATGAAAAACTGTTTTTT.

The chain combines TRBV10-3 with TRBJ2-3, with 14 nucleotides matching TRBD2. The CDR3 consists of 17 residues. Germline CDR1 ENHRY, CDR2 SYGVKD. The V segment lost 10 bases and the J segment 3 bases; nucleotides outside the gene matches: 12. CDR3 sequence reads: CATIQTGLAGGTDTQYF. CDR3 sequence (DNA): TGTGCCACCATTCAAACAGGACTAGCGGGAGGAACAGATACGCAGTATTTT.

The gene calls are TRBV19 and TRBJ1-4; 8 nucleotides align to TRBD1. Per the germline V gene, CDR1 is LNHDA and CDR2 is SQIVND (reference sequence). This CDR3 region has 13 residues. Trimming removed 10 bases from V and 8 bases from J; junction bases left unmatched: 9. Here the CDR3 DNA reads TGTGCCATCGGAGACAGGGGTGGCGAAAAACTGTTTTTT. Translating it yields CAIGDRGGEKLFF. Together with reference TRBV19 and TRBJ1-4, the CDR3 gives the full variable domain: DGGITQSPKYLFRKEGQNVTLSCEQNLNHDAMYWYRQDPGQGLRLIYYSQIVNDFQKGDIAEGYSVSREKKESFPLTVTSAQKNPTAFYLCAIGDRGGEKLFFGSGTQLSVL.

The gene calls are TRBV21-1 and TRBJ1-5; the table's D call TRBD1 went unverified against the DNA. TRBV21-1 is assigned pseudogene status. There are 16 residues in the CDR3. The CDR3 nucleotides read TGTGCCAGCAGCAGTTGGGGGACAGGGGATCGCCAGCCCCAGCATTTT. It encodes CASSSWGTGDRQPQHF.

The chain recombines TRBV4-3 with TRBJ2-3; tentative D call: TRBD2 (5 bases). V gave up 1 base and J gave up 3 bases, with 11 bases separating them. The CDR3 consists of 15 residues. Germline loops: CDR1 LGHNA, CDR2 YSLEER. Here the CDR3 reads CASSQAWESTDTQYF. The CDR3 DNA reads as TGCGCCAGCAGCCAAGCATGGGAGTCAACAGATACGCAGTATTTT.

This rearrangement joins TRBV4-2 to TRBJ1-6; TRBD1 matches at 7 bases. Germline trimming cut 1 base from V and 14 bases from J; bases unmatched to any gene: 14. In germline, CDR1 is LGHNA, CDR2 YNFKEQ. The CDR3 is 16 residues long. The CDR3 DNA follows: TGTGCCAGCAGCCAAGTCGTAGGAGGGGGCCTATTTTCCCTCCACTTT. Protein sequence: CASSQVVGGGLFSLHF.

The chain joins TRBV5-1 to TRBJ1-2; D not certain. Germline V lookup: CDR1 SGHRS, CDR2 YFSETQ. V lost 0 bases and J lost 7, with 10 bases in between. This CDR3 is built from 13 residues. CDR3 coding DNA: TGCGCCAGCAGCTTGGTCGTGGAGGGTGGCTACACCTTC. Amino acid sequence: CASSLVVEGGYTF.

The gene calls are TRBV2 and TRBJ1-3, with D possibly matching TRBD1 (6 bases). The CDR3 extends over 14 amino acids. V lost 6 bases, J lost 11 bases, and 20 bases lay in between. Germline values: CDR1 SNHLY, CDR2 FYNNEI. The CDR3 here is CASRGLSDRSAIYF. The CDR3 DNA follows: TGTGCCAGCAGGGGCCTTTCGGACAGAAGCGCCATATATTTT.

The rearrangement joins TRBV5-6 to TRBJ2-1; no definite D call. Germline V CDR1 and CDR2: SGHDT, YYEEEE. V was shortened by 4 bases and J by 8 bases, with 10 bases between the two germline ends. CDR3 length equals 12 residues. The chain's CDR3 is CASSRSADEQFF. The CDR3 DNA reads as TGTGCCAGCAGCAGGAGCGCCGATGAGCAGTTCTTC. Variable domain in full (rest from reference TRBV5-6 and TRBJ2-1): DAGVTQSPTHLIKTRGQQVTLRCSPKSGHDTVSWYQQALGQGPQFIFQYYEEEERQRGNFPDRFSGHQFPNYSSELNVNALLLGDSALYLCASSRSADEQFFGPGTRLTVL.

The rearrangement links TRBV6-5 to TRBJ2-7; D not resolved. Germline CDR1 MNHEY, CDR2 SVGAGI. V lost 4 bases, J lost 4 bases, and 5 bases lay in between. CDR3 size: 11 residues. The CDR3 DNA sequence: TGTGCCAGCAGTTCCAAATACGAGCAGTACTTC. It yields the protein CASSSKYEQYF.

CDR3 sequence reads: CASTRRGGAERWYTEAFF. DNA of the CDR3: TGTGCCAGTACCCGTCGGGGAGGGGCGGAAAGGTGGTACACTGAAGCTTTCTTT. This chain links TRBV19 with TRBJ1-1, with D perhaps TRBD1 (5 bases). CDR1 and CDR2 from the germline V gene are LNHDA and SQIVND (reference sequence). Deletions cut 7 bases from V and 3 bases from J, with 27 bases between. CDR3 length: 18 amino acids.

Remarks on this clone: The junction and the germline gene differ at one end; a read error may be behind it. This same CDR3 is encoded by further DNA sequences in the sample. V and J are TRBV3-1 (or the pseudogene TRBV3-2) and TRBJ2-7, with TRBD2 matching over 12 bases. Per the germline V gene, CDR1 is LGHDT and CDR2 is YNNKEL (reference sequence). The CDR3 is made up of 19 amino acids. In DNA, the CDR3 is TGTGCCAGCAGCCAAGACCCTAGGACTAGCGGGGTATCCTCCTACGAGCAATACTTC. Protein sequence: CASSQDPRTSGVSSYEQYF.

The chain carries TRBV10-3 and TRBJ2-2, with a tentative D call TRBD2 (7 bases). Germline CDR1 ENHRY, CDR2 SYGVKD. V was clipped by 0 bases and J by 1 base, with 33 bases between them. The CDR3 totals 24 residues. CDR3 loop: CAISESWTFSSPRGGAWNTGELFF. CDR3 DNA: TGTGCCATCAGTGAGTCGTGGACATTTAGTTCCCCGAGGGGGGGGGCCTGGAACACCGGGGAGCTGTTTTTT.

V gene TRBV6-5 combines with J gene TRBJ2-3; TRBD2 is a possible D gene (6 bases). The CDR3 contains 13 residues. V lost 8 bases, J lost 2 bases, and 11 bases lay in between. Looked up from germline, CDR1 is MNHEY and CDR2 is SVGAGI. This CDR3 reads CASLRGFTDTQYF. CDR3 in DNA: TGTGCCAGCCTTCGGGGGTTCACAGATACGCAGTATTTT.

In the case of this clone: A much larger clone is a single base away; this may be a read error. V and J are TRBV13 and TRBJ2-5; 7 bases agree with TRBD1. V was pared by 1 base and J by 2 bases, with 1 base of the junction left unmatched. The CDR3 has 14 residues. Germline loops: CDR1 PRHDT, CDR2 FYEKMQ (reference sequence). CDR3 residues: CASSLAQGQETQYF. In nucleotides, the CDR3 is TGTGCCAGCAGCTTAGCACAGGGGCAAGAGACCCAGTACTTC.